This TCR beta chain originates from a study of blood T cell repertoires in COVID-19. Looking at the study overall: COVID-19 samples collected from the United States, Italy and Spain covered acute and convalescent phases. T cells, B-cell-depleted T cells, or PBMCs provided the cDNA or gDNA that served as material.

Germline V CDR1 and CDR2: KGHSH, LQKENI. The V and J ends lost 3 bases and 4 bases, in that order; junction bases with no gene match: 4. The CDR3 has 15 amino acids. Libraries were prepared by immunoSEQ multiplex PCR; TCRdb keeps only in-frame clonotypes and omits some of them. The sample lists some 330,000 clones; over 80% were seen once. Two negative PCRs, clearance, or symptom resolution had been documented for recovered Cohort 3 donors. The specimen was PBMCs or T cells enriched from blood (not recorded which). The sequence was obtained from a man in his thirties or forties who had recovered from COVID-19. The gene calls are TRBV18 and TRBJ1-4; 8 nucleotides line up with TRBD1. CDR3 nucleotides: TGTGCCAGCTCACCGGGACAGGTCCTTAATGAAAAACTGTTTTTT. Encoded protein: CASSPGQVLNEKLFF.